This TCR beta chain was found in a study of blood T cell repertoires in COVID-19. The repertoire was sequenced with immunoSEQ multiplex PCR; TCRdb's copy has only in-frame clones and lacks some. Of about 100,000 clones in the sample, over 80% were seen once. The germline CDR1 and CDR2 sequences are SQVTM and ANQGSEA. The CDR3 sequence is 14 residues long. The V gene lost 4 bases and the J gene lost 2 bases, with 14 bases spanning the gap. The specimen was peripheral blood. The clonotype originates from a man aged 45-60 years with active COVID-19. V usage is TRBV29-1 and J usage is TRBJ1-1; TRBD1 might be the D (5 bases). CDR3 DNA: TGCAGCGTTGTTGGACGACAGAGCAACACTGAAGCTTTCTTT. This encodes CSVVGRQSNTEAFF.